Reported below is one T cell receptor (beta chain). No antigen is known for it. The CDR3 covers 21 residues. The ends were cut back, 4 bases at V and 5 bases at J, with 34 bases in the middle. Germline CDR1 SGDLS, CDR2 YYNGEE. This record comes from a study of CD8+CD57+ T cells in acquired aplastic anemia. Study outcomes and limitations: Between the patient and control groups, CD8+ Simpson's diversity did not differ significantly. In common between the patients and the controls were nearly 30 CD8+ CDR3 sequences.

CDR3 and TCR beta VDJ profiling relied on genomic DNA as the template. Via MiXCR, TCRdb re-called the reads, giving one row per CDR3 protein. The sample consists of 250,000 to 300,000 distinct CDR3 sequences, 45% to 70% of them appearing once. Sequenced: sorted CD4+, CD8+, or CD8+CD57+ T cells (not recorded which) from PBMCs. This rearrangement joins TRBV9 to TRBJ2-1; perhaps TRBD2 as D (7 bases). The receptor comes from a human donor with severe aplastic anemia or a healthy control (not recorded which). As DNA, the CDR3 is TGTGCCAGCAGCACACCAGGGGCCCTGGGACTCGCGGGGGTAGGCGACAATGAGCAGTTCTTC. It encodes CASSTPGALGLAGVGDNEQFF.